This T cell receptor (beta chain) comes out of a study of T cell responses to AZD1222 COVID-19 vaccine (TCRdb year 2021). The study in broad terms: Because spike-specific TCR depth and breadth did not differ between the two schedules, AZD1222 recipients who got a second dose at roughly 4 weeks were pooled with those who got a second dose at roughly 12 weeks. A total of 233 trial participants underwent TCR sequencing, of whom roughly 210 received two doses of AZD1222 and about 25 received two doses of the MenACWY control vaccine. Trial participants were enrolled by age into subgroups of 18-55, 56-69 and 70-plus years, and about 150, 27 and 61 TCR-sequenced participants, respectively, were included in these subgroups.

This clone has only one observation. Its antigen is currently not known. Per-base qualities were not stored, and no clone one base away is much larger. The CDR3 regions of human TCRbeta chains were analyzed by immunosequencing. Per the original workflow: Repertoire TCRs were checked for matches against a reference library of SARS-CoV-2-specific TCRs that had been generated using the MIRA antigen-specificity platform. Breadth was defined as the fraction of unique TCRs that were SARS-CoV-2-associated, and depth was defined as the fraction of total T cells that were SARS-CoV-2-associated. Using the MIRA data, each spike-specific TCR was assigned both to the spike region to which the TCR was reactive and to a CD4 or CD8 class. Log10-transformed breadth and depth values were compared by one-way ANOVA with Sidak's multiple comparisons tests. TCRdb holds this immuneACCESS table with in-frame rearrangements only. Some clones are missing; in checked studies, unresolved V genes explain under half, and the rest has no known cause. The V and J calls and clone size come from that table; D and trimming were worked out from the DNA. This sample gives around 140,000 clones in total; around 90% of them show up just once. Jointly, the top ten make up 1.5% to 2% of the sample.

The germline V gene specifies SQVTM as CDR1 and ANQGSEA as CDR2. V is cut back by 6 bases and J by 5 bases, with 8 bases in the junction unmatched. The CDR3 spans 14 residues, from the cysteine through the phenylalanine. Only CDR3 DNA remains: 42 bases, in frame from the first base. The meaning of the sample's time point label: baseline before first vaccination. Vaccinee samples came from UK trials COV001 and COV002, including a single-blind randomized controlled phase 2/3 trial of AZD1222 (ChAdOx1 nCoV-19) in healthy adults. For TCRbeta chain sequencing, PBMC samples from trial participants were taken at day 0 and at day 28 after the second dose. Findings and caveats that apply to the study as a whole: Participants were mostly white British and included more females than males, and it was suggested by the authors that clonal diversity may have been underestimated. CD4 TCRs associated with the vaccine covered the entire spike protein, and the dominant responses were in regions 160-218 and 743-854. Spike-specific TCR breadth and depth rose significantly after two AZD1222 doses compared with day 0 and with MenACWY recipients. Because no day 14 peak-response samples were available, repertoires were characterized only after the peak T cell response. Conclusions about previously exposed vaccinees are limited, since just five or six AZD1222 recipients were seropositive for SARS-CoV-2 at baseline. In the small 56-69-year group, the increase in depth fell short of significance, most likely because of low power. Nearly half of unique spike-specific TCRs reportedly recognized epitopes outside regions mutated in the B.1.351 and B.1.1.7 variants.

The clonotype comes from an adult in good health. The chain uses TRBV29-1 and TRBJ1-2; TRBD1 aligns with 11 central bases. The input for sequencing was peripheral blood, taken on day 0 of AZD1222 vaccination. The CDR3 here reads CSVSTGTGGYGYTF. In nucleotides, the sequence is TGCAGCGTCTCAACCGGGACAGGGGGGTATGGCTACACCTTC.